This T cell receptor (beta chain) comes out of a study of T cell responses to AZD1222 COVID-19 vaccine. This clone was seen a handful of times. The antigen remains unidentified. CDR1 is SGHTA, CDR2 FQGNSA, per germline. The CDR3 is made up of 18 amino acids. The ends lost 0 bases at V and 3 bases at J; junction bases unmatched: 11. Points from the study as a whole: Donors were mostly white British, more females; clonal diversity possibly underestimated. Spike-specific TCR breadth and depth went up after people got two AZD1222 doses. Nearly half of unique spike-specific TCRs reportedly avoided B.1.351 and B.1.1.7 mutated regions. Seropositive AZD1222 recipients at baseline numbered only six or seven.

Sequencing used immunoSEQ multiplex PCR; TCRdb keeps in-frame clones, though not all of them. The table records some 150,000 clones, roughly nine tenths of them present only once. V and J are TRBV7-2 and TRBJ1-3; 7 bases line up with TRBD1. This receptor was obtained from an adult in good health. This specimen was peripheral blood, taken on day 0 of AZD1222 vaccination. CDR3 nucleotide sequence: TGTGCCAGCAGCTTAGCGGGATTCGGGACAGCTGGTGGAAACACCATATATTTT. Protein product: CASSLAGFGTAGGNTIYF.